These T cell receptor gamma chains were read from a single sample in a study of Vδ1+ human thymocytes. TCRdb re-called the multiplex PCR reads via CATT. The table records 25,000 to 30,000 gamma-chain clones, around a fifth of them present only once. The sequenced material came from Vdelta1+ gamma-delta thymocytes from the thymus. The receptors originated from a boy under two years old who had congenital heart surgery. CDR3s include the opening cysteine and the closing phenylalanine or tryptophan. Fields, in order: clone size, V gene, J gene, CDR3 protein, CDR3 DNA. Clone size, where shown, is once, few, many, or a class for clones that have expanded.

>few|TRGV5|TRGJ1/TRGJ2
CATWVDSNYYKKLF
TGTGCCACCTGGGTCGATTCGAATTATTATAAGAAACTCTTT
>NA|TRGV2|TRGJP2
CATWDGRAYSSDWIKTF
TGTGCCACCTGGGACGGGCGTGCTTATAGTAGTGATTGGATCAAGACGTTT
>few|TRGV4|TRGJP2
CATWDGPGGSDWIKTF
TGTGCCACCTGGGATGGGCCTGGGGGTAGTGATTGGATCAAGACGTTT
>NA|TRGV5|TRGJP2
CAAWDRPPYSSDWIKTF
TGTGCCGCCTGGGACAGGCCGCCATATAGTAGTGATTGGATCAAGACGTTT
>few|TRGV4|TRGJ1/TRGJ2
CATWVRDYKKLF
TGTGCCACCTGGGTTCGGGATTATAAGAAACTCTTT
>NA|TRGV3|TRGJ1/TRGJ2
CATQISFRKLF
TGTGCCACCCAAATAAGCTTCCGGAAACTCTTT
>few|TRGV8|TRGJ1/TRGJ2
CATWDMGKKLF
TGTGCCACCTGGGATATGGGGAAGAAACTCTTT
>NA|TRGV9|TRGJ1/TRGJ2
CALWEITTHKKLF
TGTGCCTTGTGGGAGATCACCACTCATAAGAAACTCTTT
>NA|TRGV8|TRGJ1/TRGJ2
CATWDRLEYYYKKLF
TGTGCCACCTGGGATAGACTGGAATATTATTATAAGAAACTCTTT
>few|TRGV9|TRGJP
CALWEVWELGKKIKVF
TGTGCCTTGTGGGAGGTGTGGGAGTTGGGCAAAAAAATCAAGGTATTT